This T cell receptor (beta chain) came from a study of shared clonotypes between healthy human individuals. Spread over ten immunoSEQ deep assay plates, unsorted PBMC DNA underwent sequencing. Clones were sequenced by immunoSEQ multiplex PCR, and TCRdb holds only the in-frame ones, with some missing. Among around 440,000 clones listed, roughly three quarters were seen once. The CDR3 length is 14 residues. The chain combines TRBV1 with TRBJ1-1; no DNA check was done on the table's D call, TRBD1. TRBV1 is described as a pseudogene. The sequencing sample was made of PBMCs. The receptor's source is a middle-aged woman in good health. Some clones in this sample may be carry-over from other donors' samples. The CDR3 loop is CTSSQDAGGTESFF. As DNA, the CDR3 is TGCACCAGCAGCCAAGATGCAGGGGGCACTGAATCTTTCTTT.